This is a list of T cell receptor beta chains from one sample in a study of blood T cell repertoires in COVID-19. Sequenced by immunoSEQ multiplex PCR; TCRdb stores in-frame clones only, minus some. The data contain over 95,000 clones, 81% of them seen just once; the ten biggest clones take up about 9.4%. Source material: peripheral blood. The receptors shown here come from a human donor in a cohort sampled during active COVID-19. Each CDR3 is given with its conserved first and last residue. Each record gives: D gene, J gene, V gene, clone size, CDR3 DNA, CDR3 protein. The D gene is left open where the match is weak. A row's size may be missing; if present it is once, few, many or a size class.

d_call: TRBD1
j_call: TRBJ2-2
v_call: TRBV25-1
clone_size: NA
cdr3_nt: TGTGCCAGTCAGGGACAGGGGGCCGGGGAGCTGTTTTTT
cdr3_aa: CASQGQGAGELFF

d_call: NA
j_call: TRBJ1-1
v_call: TRBV25-1
clone_size: NA
cdr3_nt: TGTGCCAGCAGTGAACAAGCCGCAGGGATTGAAGCTTTCTTT
cdr3_aa: CASSEQAAGIEAFF

d_call: TRBD2
j_call: TRBJ2-7
v_call: TRBV5-6
clone_size: once
cdr3_nt: TGTGCCAGCAGCTCACCCCCGGGGGGGATCTACGAGCAGTACTTC
cdr3_aa: CASSSPPGGIYEQYF

d_call: TRBD1
j_call: TRBJ2-7
v_call: TRBV7-2
clone_size: few
cdr3_nt: TGTGCCAGCAGCTTGGGACAGGGAAACACACACGAGCAGTACTTC
cdr3_aa: CASSLGQGNTHEQYF

d_call: NA
j_call: TRBJ1-4
v_call: TRBV7-2
clone_size: NA
cdr3_nt: TGTGCCAGCAGCTTGCAGGGTGGAAGGGAAAAACTGTTTTTT
cdr3_aa: CASSLQGGREKLFF

d_call: TRBD1
j_call: TRBJ2-5
v_call: TRBV5-1
clone_size: NA
cdr3_nt: TGCGCCAGCAGCCGGGGACAGCAAGGGAGTGGGGGGACCCAGTACTTC
cdr3_aa: CASSRGQQGSGGTQYF

d_call: TRBD1
j_call: TRBJ2-3
v_call: TRBV5-6
clone_size: NA
cdr3_nt: TGTGCCAGCAGCTTGGGGGGGACAGCACGGACCGATACGCAGTATTTT
cdr3_aa: CASSLGGTARTDTQYF

d_call: TRBD2
j_call: TRBJ2-3
v_call: TRBV5-1
clone_size: NA
cdr3_nt: TGCGCCAGCAAACTACTAGCGGGGGTGGGCACAGATACGCAGTATTTT
cdr3_aa: CASKLLAGVGTDTQYF

d_call: TRBD1
j_call: TRBJ1-6
v_call: TRBV9
clone_size: NA
cdr3_nt: TGTGCCAGCAGCGTAGTCGGAGAGACAGGGGTTTCACCCCTCCACTTT
cdr3_aa: CASSVVGETGVSPLHF

d_call: NA
j_call: TRBJ1-5
v_call: TRBV19
clone_size: NA
cdr3_nt: TGTGCCAGTAGTATCCCCCCCGGGGGGTATAGCAATCAGCCCCAGCATTTT
cdr3_aa: CASSIPPGGYSNQPQHF

d_call: TRBD2
j_call: TRBJ2-7
v_call: TRBV6-5
clone_size: NA
cdr3_nt: TGTGCCAGCAGATACTCTGGGACTAGCGCGTCCTACGAGCAGTACTTC
cdr3_aa: CASRYSGTSASYEQYF

d_call: NA
j_call: TRBJ1-5
v_call: TRBV21-1
clone_size: few
cdr3_nt: TGTGCCAGCATCCACGGGGAATGGGATCAGCCCCAGCATTTT
cdr3_aa: CASIHGEWDQPQHF

d_call: TRBD2
j_call: TRBJ2-1
v_call: TRBV9
clone_size: NA
cdr3_nt: TGTGCCAGCAGCGTAGGGACTAGCGCTGGGAATGAGCAGTTCTTC
cdr3_aa: CASSVGTSAGNEQFF

d_call: TRBD2
j_call: TRBJ2-2
v_call: TRBV7-2
clone_size: NA
cdr3_nt: TGTGCCAGCAGCTCGTTAGCGGGAGTTATTACCGGGGAGCTGTTTTTT
cdr3_aa: CASSSLAGVITGELFF

d_call: NA
j_call: TRBJ1-2
v_call: TRBV30
clone_size: few
cdr3_nt: TGTGCCTGGAGTGTACAGGGATCCTATGGCTACACCTTC
cdr3_aa: CAWSVQGSYGYTF

d_call: NA
j_call: TRBJ1-1
v_call: TRBV28
clone_size: NA
cdr3_nt: TGTGCCAGCAGTCTGCGACGGGAGAAAGCTTTCTTT
cdr3_aa: CASSLRREKAFF

d_call: NA
j_call: TRBJ1-1
v_call: TRBV6-5
clone_size: NA
cdr3_nt: TGTGCCAGCAGTTACGGGGCCGGAGCACGTGAAGCTTTCTTT
cdr3_aa: CASSYGAGAREAFF

d_call: TRBD2
j_call: TRBJ2-7
v_call: TRBV7-8
clone_size: NA
cdr3_nt: TGTGCCAGCAGCAGACTAGCGTTCAACGAGCAGTACTTC
cdr3_aa: CASSRLAFNEQYF

d_call: TRBD1
j_call: TRBJ1-1
v_call: TRBV29-1
clone_size: NA
cdr3_nt: TGCAGCGTTGAGGTTCCAGGGGGCACTGAAGCTTTCTTT
cdr3_aa: CSVEVPGGTEAFF

d_call: TRBD2
j_call: TRBJ2-3
v_call: TRBV7-3
clone_size: NA
cdr3_nt: TGTGCCAGCAGCTGGGGCGGGAGACCCACAGATACGCAGTATTTT
cdr3_aa: CASSWGGRPTDTQYF

d_call: NA
j_call: TRBJ2-7
v_call: TRBV12-2
clone_size: few
cdr3_nt: TGTGCAAGTCGCTTTGGGGGCCGGTGGGAGGAGCAGTACTTC
cdr3_aa: CASRFGGRWEEQYF

d_call: NA
j_call: TRBJ1-1
v_call: TRBV2
clone_size: once
cdr3_nt: TGTGCCAGCAGTGTACCTCTGGATAGGGGGGGAGGGAACACTGAAGCTTTCTTT
cdr3_aa: CASSVPLDRGGGNTEAFF

d_call: TRBD2
j_call: TRBJ2-6
v_call: TRBV6-4
clone_size: few
cdr3_nt: TGTGCCAGCAGTACCGGGACTAGCGGGAGGACTGGGGCCAACGTCCTGACTTTC
cdr3_aa: CASSTGTSGRTGANVLTF